This TCR beta chain was recorded in a study of T cell responses to AZD1222 COVID-19 vaccine. Per germline, CDR1 SGHDT and CDR2 YYEEEE. The CDR3 has 14 residues. The V and J ends lost 2 bases and 1 base respectively, with 6 bases between them. TCRdb's table, derived via immunoSEQ multiplex PCR, lists solely in-frame clones and lacks some. Seen here are about 160,000 clones, more than 75% observed once, and the top ten hold 4.3%. This chain links TRBV5-6 with TRBJ2-2, with unresolved D. The receptor was derived from an adult who received the AZD1222 COVID-19 vaccine. Sequencing used peripheral blood, obtained 28 days after the second AZD1222 dose. The CDR3 nucleotides read TGTGCCAGCAGCTTAACAGAGAACACCGGGGAGCTGTTTTTT. Protein sequence: CASSLTENTGELFF.